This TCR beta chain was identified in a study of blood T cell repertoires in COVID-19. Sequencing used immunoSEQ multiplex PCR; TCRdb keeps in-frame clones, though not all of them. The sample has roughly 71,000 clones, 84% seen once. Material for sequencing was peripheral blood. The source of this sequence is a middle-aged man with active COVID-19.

The CDR3 nucleotides read TGTGCCAGCCAGGGACAAACCTACAATGAGCAGTTCTTC. It translates to CASQGQTYNEQFF. This chain uses TRBV2 with TRBJ2-1; tentative D call: TRBD1 (6 bases). From germline, CDR1 is SNHLY and CDR2 FYNNEI. CDR3 length: 13 residues. The germline V and J ends were trimmed by 8 bases and 2 bases, with 10 bases remaining between them.